One and the same sample provided the 21 T cell receptor beta chains below, sequenced in a study of T cell repertoires in cytomegalovirus infection. MiXCR, applied by TCRdb to the reads, yields one record per CDR3 protein. The sample yields fewer than 300,000 distinct CDR3 sequences, roughly 26% seen once. The source material was PBMCs. These receptors all come from a human donor in good health (CMV status not recorded). Some clones in this sample may be carry-over from other donors' samples.

This clonotype was detected many times. V usage is TRBV7-9 and J usage is TRBJ1-2; 12 bases map to TRBD1. CDR3 length equals 20 residues. Germline CDR1 is SEHNR and CDR2 is FQNEAQ (reference sequence). V lost 5 bases to trimming and J lost 0 bases; unmatched junction nucleotides: 16. CDR3 protein: CASSPTTGTGGQNANYGYTF. In nucleotides, the CDR3 is TGTGCCAGCAGCCCAACTACCGGGACAGGGGGCCAAAATGCTAACTATGGCTACACCTTC.

At least ten counts were recorded for this clonotype. This chain uses TRBV6-1 with TRBJ1-2; TRBD1 matches 7 bases. This CDR3 has 14 amino acids. Germline-derived CDR1 and CDR2 are MNHNS and SASEGT. V lost 6 bases, J lost 2 bases, and 6 bases stayed unmatched. The CDR3 region is CASRDTGQNYGYTF. The CDR3 DNA sequence: TGTGCCAGCAGGGACACGGGACAGAACTATGGCTACACCTTC.

The chain is built from TRBV28 and TRBJ2-7; D may match TRBD1 or TRBD2 (5 bases each). V was trimmed by 3 bases and J by 7 bases, leaving 7 bases between them. Germline CDR1 is MDHEN and CDR2 is SYDVKM. This CDR3 has 11 amino acids. CDR3 sequence: CASSLGEEQYF. As DNA, the CDR3 is TGTGCCAGCAGTTTGGGGGAGGAGCAGTACTTC.

The chain is built from TRBV4-3 and TRBJ1-3, with a possible D match to TRBD1 (6 bases). The germline V gene encodes CDR1 LGHNA and CDR2 YSLEER. Trimming took off 1 base at V and 6 bases at J, with 10 bases between the two ends. The CDR3 runs 14 residues. The CDR3 protein is CASSQAGAANTIYF. The CDR3 DNA sequence: TGCGCCAGCAGCCAAGCGGGGGCAGCAAACACCATATATTTT.

V and J are TRBV5-1 and TRBJ1-1; TRBD1 matches at 7 bases. The CDR3 has 13 residues. The germline V gene has CDR1 SGHRS and CDR2 YFSETQ. V trimming: 4 bases; J trimming: 4 bases; junction bases outside the gene matches: 4. The chain's CDR3 is CASSPDRRTEAFF. CDR3 DNA: TGCGCCAGCAGCCCGGACAGGCGCACTGAAGCTTTCTTT.

On this clonotype: One base away lies a much larger clone, so this may be a sequencing read error. The chain joins TRBV7-2 to TRBJ2-1, with 9 bases lining up with TRBD2. This CDR3 comprises 18 residues. CDR1 SGHTA and CDR2 FQGNSA come from the germline V gene. CDR3 nucleotides: TGTGCCAGCAGCTTAAGCCTAGCGACTAGCGGCAGTTACAATGAGCAGTTATTC. Its protein product is CASSLSLATSGSYNEQLF.

Ten or more counts support this clonotype. The chain links TRBV7-2 to TRBJ2-1, with a tentative D call TRBD2 (5 bases). Between the trimmed V and J ends, which lost 3 bases and 4 bases, there was a span of 13 bases. Germline CDR1 is SGHTA and CDR2 is FQGNSA. The CDR3 has 15 amino acids. CDR3 bases: TGTGCCAGCAGCTTCGGCGGAGCGGAATACAATGAGCAGTTCTTC. Translating it yields CASSFGGAEYNEQFF.

This chain links TRBV18 with TRBJ2-7, with 8 nucleotides matching TRBD1. V trimming: 3 bases; J trimming: 5 bases; junction bases outside the gene matches: 6. CDR3 length: 14 residues. Per the germline V gene, CDR1 is KGHSH and CDR2 is LQKENI. The CDR3 coding sequence is TGTGCCAGCTCACCGGGCAGGGGGCCCGACGAGCAGTACTTC. It yields the protein CASSPGRGPDEQYF.

V and J are TRBV24-1 and TRBJ2-7; the match to TRBD1 covers 8 bases. The CDR3 sequence is 14 residues long. V trimming: 4 bases; J trimming: 2 bases; junction bases outside the gene matches: 3. Germline V lookup: CDR1 KGHDR, CDR2 SFDVKD. The CDR3 reads CATSDAGQAYEQYF. In nucleotides, the CDR3 is TGTGCCACCAGTGACGCGGGACAGGCCTACGAGCAGTACTTC.

This clonotype was detected only a few times. The chain joins TRBV15 to TRBJ2-7; the D is unclear. Germline assignment: CDR1 LNHNV and CDR2 YYDKDF (reference sequence). This CDR3 spans 12 amino acids. V lost 11 bases to trimming and J lost 0 bases, with 11 bases between them. This CDR3 is CAPSTFSYEQYF. CDR3 DNA sequence: TGTGCCCCCTCCACATTCTCCTACGAGCAGTACTTC.

This clonotype was counted many times. The CDR3 DNA sequence: TGTGCCAGCAGCGCAGGGGTTGGCACTGAAGCTTTCTTT. This encodes CASSAGVGTEAFF. The chain couples TRBV7-2 to TRBJ1-1, with D possibly being TRBD1 (6 bases). Germline CDR1 is SGHTA and CDR2 is FQGNSA. The CDR3 is 13 amino acids. V lost 5 bases and J 4 bases, leaving 11 bases between the germline ends.

The chain links TRBV7-9 to TRBJ2-4; TRBD2 aligns across 13 bases. CDR1 is SEHNR and CDR2 is FQNEAQ in the germline V gene (reference sequence). Trimming removed 2 bases from V and 1 base from J; junction bases left unmatched: 8. CDR3 length equals 19 residues. CDR3 sequence reads: CASSLYGTSGVPAKNIQYF. CDR3 DNA sequence: TGTGCCAGCAGCTTATACGGGACTAGCGGGGTCCCTGCCAAAAACATTCAGTACTTC.

This clonotype has at least ten counts. The rearrangement uses TRBV7-2 and TRBJ1-5; D is perhaps TRBD1 (5 bases). The CDR3 spans 16 residues. Germline V gene lookup returns CDR1 SGHTA and CDR2 FQGNSA. V shed 3 bases and J shed 7 bases, with 19 bases lying between them. The CDR3, as DNA: TGTGCCAGCAGCTTGAATCATCCCGGGGGAGGACAGCCCCAGCATTTT. Its protein product is CASSLNHPGGGQPQHF.

This sequence joins TRBV6-5 and TRBJ2-7, with 7 nucleotides matching TRBD2. The V gene's germline CDR1 is MNHEY and CDR2 SVGAGI. Trimming took 4 bases from V and 4 from J; bases not matched to a gene: 10. The CDR3 consists of 15 residues. This CDR3 is CASSSPRTSGYEQYF. The CDR3 coding sequence is TGTGCCAGCAGTTCCCCCCGGACTAGTGGTTACGAGCAGTACTTC.

V gene TRBV7-8 combines with J gene TRBJ2-5; D is perhaps TRBD1 (6 bases). This CDR3 contains 17 residues. V was pared by 5 bases and J by 2 bases, with 21 bases between. Germline V CDR1 and CDR2: SGHVS, FQNEAQ. The CDR3 DNA is TGTGCCAGCAGCCCACGAACCGGGACACCTAGGCAAGAGACCCAGTACTTC. Amino acid sequence: CASSPRTGTPRQETQYF.

This clonotype has at least ten counts. The chain links TRBV12-5 to TRBJ2-3, with 11 positions matching TRBD2. CDR3 size: 15 residues. Germline V gives CDR1 LGHNT, CDR2 FRNRAP. The ends lost 6 bases at V and 6 bases at J; junction bases unmatched: 8. The CDR3 spells CASGLGLAAADTQYF. CDR3 sequence (DNA): TGTGCTAGTGGCCTGGGACTAGCGGCCGCGGATACGCAGTATTTT.

The rearrangement joins TRBV20-1 to TRBJ1-5, with D possibly being TRBD1 (5 bases). Germline V lookup: CDR1 DFQATT, CDR2 SNEGSKA (reference sequence). The V end was cut by 5 bases, the J end by 2 bases, with 22 bases between. The CDR3 consists of 17 residues. The chain's CDR3 is CSASPGPGTARNQPQHF. CDR3 sequence (DNA): TGCAGTGCTTCCCCGGGCCCCGGGACTGCTCGCAATCAGCCCCAGCATTTT.

V usage is TRBV29-1 and J usage is TRBJ2-5, with 15 bases that match TRBD2. The V segment lost 4 bases and the J segment 6 bases; nucleotides outside the gene matches: 3. Germline V lookup: CDR1 SQVTM, CDR2 ANQGSEA. The CDR3 extends over 14 amino acids. The CDR3 region is CSVVGLAGGKTQYF. The CDR3 region has the DNA TGCAGCGTTGTGGGACTAGCGGGAGGAAAGACCCAGTACTTC.

This chain joins TRBV7-3 and TRBJ1-5; the D is unclear. The germline V gene encodes CDR1 SGHTA and CDR2 FQGTGA. V lost 5 bases to trimming and J lost 7 bases, with 12 bases between them. This CDR3 has 13 residues. CDR3 amino acids: CASSTYGGQPQHF. The CDR3, as DNA: TGTGCCAGCAGCACGTATGGCGGACAGCCCCAGCATTTT.

This clonotype was seen more than once but under ten times. The gene calls are TRBV19 and TRBJ1-5; no definite D call. The CDR3 is made up of 14 amino acids. Germline loops: CDR1 LNHDA, CDR2 SQIVND (reference sequence). The V end was cut by 6 bases, the J end by 2 bases, with 11 bases between. The CDR3 region has the DNA TGTGCCAGTAGGCGCGTCGAGGGCAATCAGCCCCAGCATTTT. It specifies CASRRVEGNQPQHF. Looking up the rest from reference TRBV19 and TRBJ1-5 gives the full variable domain: DGGITQSPKYLFRKEGQNVTLSCEQNLNHDAMYWYRQDPGQGLRLIYYSQIVNDFQKGDIAEGYSVSREKKESFPLTVTSAQKNPTAFYLCASRRVEGNQPQHFGDGTRLSIL.

In this sample, this clonotype turned up many times. The chain recombines TRBV7-3 with TRBJ2-1; no reliable D call. V shed 1 base and J shed 9 bases, with 13 bases lying between them. The CDR3 loop spans 14 amino acids. CDR1 and CDR2 from the germline V gene are SGHTA and FQGTGA. The CDR3 DNA is TGTGCCAGCAGCTTAATGTCGCATCGCCGTGAGCAGTTCTTC. This gives the protein CASSLMSHRREQFF.